This entry lists 14 T cell receptor beta chains sequenced from one sample in a study of patients and donors after allogeneic stem cell transplantation. Each CDR3 protein gets one entry after TCRdb re-called the RT-PCR reads with MiXCR. The sample gives tens of thousands of distinct CDR3 sequences, about 30% of which show up once; about 25% is in the top ten. Sequencing input: blood, either unsorted or a sorted T cell fraction (not recorded which). These receptors all stem from a human donor who was either an allogeneic HSCT recipient or a stem cell or donor lymphocyte infusion donor (not recorded which). It is not recorded whose cells these are; they may come from a transplant donor.

The rearrangement links TRBV5-1 to TRBJ2-7; D remains unclear. This CDR3 is built from 11 residues. Trimming removed 5 bases from V and 6 bases from J, with 9 bases in between. The germline CDR1 and CDR2 sequences are SGHRS and YFSETQ. The CDR3: CASRALSEQYF. In DNA, the CDR3 is TGCGCCAGCAGGGCGCTCTCCGAGCAGTACTTC.

The gene calls are TRBV2 and TRBJ2-7; no definite D call. The CDR3 covers 14 residues. Germline V gene data show CDR1 as SNHLY and CDR2 as FYNNEI. Trimming pared 6 bases from V and 0 bases from J, leaving 12 bases between. The CDR3 sequence is CASRREISSYEQYF. CDR3 nucleotides: TGTGCCAGCAGGAGAGAGATTAGCTCCTACGAGCAGTACTTC.

This chain joins TRBV14 and TRBJ2-7, with D perhaps TRBD2 (5 bases). Trimming pared 9 bases from V and 2 bases from J, leaving 8 bases between. This CDR3 is built from 11 residues. Per the germline V gene, CDR1 is SGHDN and CDR2 is FVKESK. CDR3 residues: CASSGTYEQYF. The DNA of the CDR3 is TGTGCCAGTTCCGGGACCTACGAGCAGTACTTC.

This chain connects TRBV6-6 to TRBJ1-3; 7 positions agree with TRBD1. The CDR3 extends over 17 amino acids. With 0 bases clipped from V and 0 bases from J, the junction kept 5 bases outside the gene matches. The germline V gene encodes CDR1 MNHNY and CDR2 SVGAGI (reference sequence). CDR3 sequence (DNA): TGTGCCAGCAGTTACTCGGACAGGAAGAGCTCTGGAAACACCATATATTTT. Translation gives CASSYSDRKSSGNTIYF.

There are a few counts of this clonotype. This chain uses TRBV12-3 or TRBV12-4 with TRBJ1-6; D perhaps matches TRBD1 (6 bases). This CDR3 region has 14 residues. The V end lost 5 bases, the J end lost 7 bases, and 12 bases lay between the germline ends. CDR3 region: CASSVGGPNSPLHF. In DNA form, the CDR3 reads TGTGCCAGCAGTGTCGGGGGGCCGAATTCACCCCTCCACTTT.

This clonotype was found a few times. The chain recombines TRBV5-1 with TRBJ2-3; weak D call: TRBD2 (5 bases). Per the germline V gene, CDR1 is SGHRS and CDR2 is YFSETQ. Between the trimmed V and J ends, which lost 0 bases and 0 bases, there was a span of 8 bases. The CDR3 consists of 15 residues. The CDR3, as DNA: TGCGCCAGCAGCTTGGAACCGGGGAGCACAGATACGCAGTATTTT. Translation: CASSLEPGSTDTQYF.

This clonotype came up a few times. The V call is TRBV29-1, the J call TRBJ1-1; TRBD1 matches 8 bases. Trimming at V came to 6 bases and at J to 4 bases, leaving 4 bases not matched to a gene. The CDR3 length is 12 residues. Germline V lookup: CDR1 SQVTM, CDR2 ANQGSEA. CDR3 loop: CSVYRGSTEAFF. The CDR3 region has the DNA TGCAGCGTCTACAGGGGGAGCACTGAAGCTTTCTTT.

The J gene is TRBJ2-3, the V gene TRBV5-1; D could derive from TRBD1 or TRBD2 (5 bases each). Germline assignment: CDR1 SGHRS and CDR2 YFSETQ. This CDR3 is 15 amino acids long. Trimming pared 5 bases from V and 4 bases from J, leaving 17 bases between. CDR3 DNA sequence: TGCGCCAGCAGAAGGGACCCGGCGGGCGCAGATACGCAGTATTTT. Translation: CASRRDPAGADTQYF.

The V gene is TRBV27, the J gene TRBJ1-5; the match to TRBD1 covers 9 bases. Germline-derived CDR1 and CDR2 are MNHEY and SMNVEV (reference sequence). Losses at the gene ends were 5 bases for V and 7 bases for J; bases not matched to a gene: 9. This CDR3 is built from 15 residues. The CDR3 bases are TGTGCCAGCAGTCCGAGGACAGGGGACATACAGCCCCAGCATTTT. Its protein is CASSPRTGDIQPQHF.

This clonotype was seen only a few times. This chain connects TRBV7-9 to TRBJ1-1; no clear D gene. The CDR3 is 14 residues long. CDR1 SEHNR and CDR2 FQNEAQ come from the germline V gene (reference sequence). V gave up 2 bases and J gave up 1 base, with 8 bases separating them. CDR3 sequence reads: CASSLSHENTEAFF. In DNA form, the CDR3 reads TGTGCCAGCAGCTTAAGCCATGAGAACACTGAAGCTTTCTTT.

J is TRBJ2-3 and V is TRBV7-2; D ambiguous. The V and J ends lost 5 bases and 0 bases respectively, with 18 bases between them. Per germline, CDR1 SGHTA and CDR2 FQGNSA. This CDR3 is 17 amino acids long. CDR3 DNA sequence: TGTGCCAGCAGCCCTGACGACTTCATTTCTAGCACAGATACGCAGTATTTT. It encodes CASSPDDFISSTDTQYF.

The gene calls are TRBV10-3 and TRBJ2-4; perhaps TRBD1 as D (6 bases). Per germline, CDR1 ENHRY and CDR2 SYGVKD. The CDR3 has 16 residues. The V gene lost 2 bases and the J gene lost 3 bases, with 14 bases spanning the gap. CDR3 bases: TGTGCCATCAGTGAGAACGACAGGTTGAGCAAAAACATTCAGTACTTC. Its translation is CAISENDRLSKNIQYF.

The chain has TRBV20-1 and TRBJ2-5; 10 bases agree with TRBD2. CDR3 length equals 12 residues. Trimming at V came to 7 bases and at J to 1 base, leaving 0 bases not matched to a gene. In germline, CDR1 is DFQATT, CDR2 SNEGSKA (reference sequence). CDR3 bases: TGCAGTGGGACTAGCGGCCAAGAGACCCAGTACTTC. Its translation is CSGTSGQETQYF.

The chain recombines TRBV5-1 with TRBJ1-6; D gene ambiguous. CDR1 and CDR2 (germline): SGHRS, YFSETQ. Deletions cut 0 bases from V and 13 bases from J, with 11 bases between. The CDR3 covers 13 residues. The CDR3, as DNA: TGCGCCAGCAGCTTGGATCCCGTGGGGCCCCTCCACTTT. Its protein is CASSLDPVGPLHF.